Listed below are T cell receptor beta chains from one sample, sequenced in a study of cytomegalovirus exposure and HLA in healthy donors. The method was immunoSEQ multiplex PCR; TCRdb's version includes in-frame clones alone and lacks a portion of them. The sample consists of 170,000 or so clones, 77% of them appearing once. Sequenced material: PBMCs. The receptor set was obtained from a woman aged 25-40 years in good health and CMV-seropositive. CDR3s leave out the opening cysteine and the closing phenylalanine or tryptophan. Only some rows state a clone size, as once, few, many or a class for expanded clones.

clone_size j_call v_call cdr3_length cdr3_aa
once TRBJ2-7 TRBV5-1 12 ASSSLGGGYEQY
. TRBJ1-3 TRBV9 15 ASSGRTGTIAGNTIY
. TRBJ2-7 TRBV10-3 12 AITPGLAGYEQY
. TRBJ1-1 TRBV5-3 12 ARSGAGKDTEAF
few TRBJ2-7 TRBV7-2 13 ASSPQDRGPYEQY
. TRBJ1-2 TRBV28 15 ASTARKGGTFNYGYT
. TRBJ1-2 TRBV2 12 ASTGDSHSYGYT
. TRBJ1-1 TRBV7-3 13 ASKLGGPGDTEAF
once TRBJ1-5 TRBV10-3 13 AIGTGDFGNQPQH
. TRBJ1-4 TRBV11-3 14 ASSSDRVATNEKLF
. TRBJ2-5 TRBV5-1 12 ASSLAPGQETQY
. TRBJ1-4 TRBV5-6 14 ASSWETGLVGEKLF
. TRBJ2-3 TRBV4-1 15 ASSQEGTSGQTDTQY
. TRBJ2-3 TRBV6-1 13 ASIRLAGGPDTQY
. TRBJ2-1 TRBV6-5 13 ASSYDRDSYNEQF
once TRBJ2-3 TRBV7-7 12 ASSLGAGRDTQY
. TRBJ1-2 TRBV18 10 ASSPPGSGYT
once TRBJ2-1 TRBV30 13 AWSVASGRVGEQF
. TRBJ2-1 TRBV4-1 17 ASSQSGDYLANSYNEQF
. TRBJ2-3 TRBV7-2 12 ASSLSRGADTQY
. TRBJ1-2 TRBV30 10 ALGGLGYGYT
once TRBJ2-7 TRBV15 15 ATSRDGWRTEGYEQY
. TRBJ2-5 TRBV5-6 13 ASSPGLAGSETQY
few TRBJ2-7 TRBV25-1 10 ASQPGSYEQY
few TRBJ1-3 TRBV6-1 12 AGSGPVSGNTIY
. TRBJ1-2 TRBV6-6 9 ASSLRGGYT
. TRBJ1-3 TRBV5-4 10 ASSRGGNTIY